This TCR beta chain was recorded in a study of blood T cell repertoires in COVID-19. Study-level information: Donors in the United States, Italy and Spain gave samples during acute or convalescent COVID-19.

Patients in Seattle were enrolled during active infection, then followed longitudinally. This CDR3 has 16 residues. Germline V gives CDR1 SGDLS, CDR2 YYNGEE. J gave up 1 base and V 0 bases, and 6 bases lay outside the gene matches. Original handling: Estimated nucleated cell counts came from reference gene primer amplification. The assay was immunoSEQ multiplex PCR, and TCRdb's table has in-frame clones only and misses some. The V and J calls and clone size are taken from that table; D and trimming were inferred from the DNA. The data hold around 300,000 clones, with around 90% observed a single time.

This clonotype was sampled from a woman in her twenties or thirties with COVID-19, enrolled during active disease. This chain joins TRBV9 and TRBJ2-7, with 8 nucleotides matching TRBD1. Sequencing was carried out using peripheral blood. The CDR3 is CASSVAPDRVSYEQYF. In DNA, the CDR3 is TGTGCCAGCAGCGTAGCCCCGGACAGGGTTTCCTACGAGCAGTACTTC.